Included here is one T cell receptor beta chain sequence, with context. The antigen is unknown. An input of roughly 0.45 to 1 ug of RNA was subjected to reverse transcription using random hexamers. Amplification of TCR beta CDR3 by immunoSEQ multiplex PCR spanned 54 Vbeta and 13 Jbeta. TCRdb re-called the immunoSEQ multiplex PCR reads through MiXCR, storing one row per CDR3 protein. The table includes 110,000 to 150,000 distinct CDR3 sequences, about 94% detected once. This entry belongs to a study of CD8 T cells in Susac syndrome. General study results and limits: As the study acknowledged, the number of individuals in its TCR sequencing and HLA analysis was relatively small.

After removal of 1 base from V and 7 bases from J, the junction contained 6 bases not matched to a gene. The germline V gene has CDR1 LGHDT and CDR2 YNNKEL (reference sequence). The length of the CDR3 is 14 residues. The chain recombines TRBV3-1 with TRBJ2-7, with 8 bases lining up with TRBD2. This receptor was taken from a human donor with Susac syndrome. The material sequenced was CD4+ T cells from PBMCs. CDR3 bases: TGTGCCAGCAGCCAAGCGGGAGGGGAGAGGGAGCAGTACTTC. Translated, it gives CASSQAGGEREQYF.